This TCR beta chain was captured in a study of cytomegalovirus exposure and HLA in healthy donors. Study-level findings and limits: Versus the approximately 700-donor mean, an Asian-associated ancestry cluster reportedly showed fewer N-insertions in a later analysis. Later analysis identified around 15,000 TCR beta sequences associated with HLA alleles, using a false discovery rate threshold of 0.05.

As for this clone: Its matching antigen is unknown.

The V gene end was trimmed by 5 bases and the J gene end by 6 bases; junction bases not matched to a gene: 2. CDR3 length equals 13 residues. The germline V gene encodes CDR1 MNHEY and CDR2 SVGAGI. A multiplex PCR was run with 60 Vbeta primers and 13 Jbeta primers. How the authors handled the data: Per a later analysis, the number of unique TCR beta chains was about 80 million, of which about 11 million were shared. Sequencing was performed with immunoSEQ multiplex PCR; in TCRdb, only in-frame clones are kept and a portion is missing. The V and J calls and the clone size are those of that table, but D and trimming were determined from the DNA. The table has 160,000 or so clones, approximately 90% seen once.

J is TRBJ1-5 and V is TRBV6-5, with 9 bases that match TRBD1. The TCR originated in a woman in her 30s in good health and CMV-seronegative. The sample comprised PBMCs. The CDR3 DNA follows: TGTGCCAGCAGTCGGGACAGGGTTCAGCCCCAGCATTTT. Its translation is CASSRDRVQPQHF.